This T cell receptor beta chain comes out of a study of control samples from healthy donors and cancer patients. Here immunoSEQ multiplex PCR was the method, and the copy in TCRdb shows in-frame clones only, minus some. The sample yields about 110,000 clones, approximately 93% seen once. V lost 1 base, J lost 2 bases, and 4 bases stayed unmatched. This CDR3 is 17 amino acids long. The germline gives CDR1 SEHNR, CDR2 FQNEAQ (reference sequence). This clonotype was obtained from a woman aged 18 to 35 in good health. The chain is built from TRBV7-9 and TRBJ2-5; TRBD2 matches at 13 bases. The sample taken for sequencing was blood. Here the CDR3 reads CASSLVTSGGGQETQYF. CDR3 bases: TGTGCCAGCAGCTTAGTCACTAGCGGGGGGGGGCAAGAGACCCAGTACTTC.